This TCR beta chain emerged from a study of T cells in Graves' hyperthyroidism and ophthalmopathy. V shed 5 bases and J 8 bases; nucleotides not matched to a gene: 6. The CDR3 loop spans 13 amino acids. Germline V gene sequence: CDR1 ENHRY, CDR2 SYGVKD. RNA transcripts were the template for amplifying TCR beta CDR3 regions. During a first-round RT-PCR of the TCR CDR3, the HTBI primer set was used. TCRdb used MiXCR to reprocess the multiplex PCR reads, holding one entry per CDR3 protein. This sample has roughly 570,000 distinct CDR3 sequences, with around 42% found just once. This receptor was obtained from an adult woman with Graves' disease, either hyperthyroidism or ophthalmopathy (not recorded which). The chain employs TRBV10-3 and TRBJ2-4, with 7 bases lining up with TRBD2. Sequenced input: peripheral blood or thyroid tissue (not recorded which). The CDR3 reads CAISRNGGDIQYF. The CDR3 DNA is TGTGCCATCAGTCGTAATGGGGGGGACATTCAGTACTTC.